A single sample gave rise to the 26 T cell receptor beta chains below, sequenced in a study of metastatic and nonmetastatic thyroid tumors. TCRdb reprocessed the PCR reads using MiXCR. The data contain about 20,000 clones, around a third of them seen just once; the ten biggest clones take up 11% to 15%. No treatment of any kind had been given to any patient before thyroid surgery. The source material was blood. Source of these receptors: a female donor with papillary thyroid cancer or a benign thyroid nodule (not recorded which). Some clones in this sample may be carry-over from other donors' samples.

This clone was counted between two and nine times. V is TRBV24-1 and J is TRBJ2-3; 10 positions match TRBD1. Per germline, CDR1 KGHDR and CDR2 SFDVKD. The junction had 6 bases not matched to a gene; V was cut back by 4 bases and J by 6 bases. CDR3 size: 15 residues. CDR3 sequence reads: CATSDDRGLSDTQYF. In nucleotides, the CDR3 is TGTGCCACCAGTGACGACAGGGGGCTCTCGGATACGCAGTATTTT.

In its sample, this clone was seen once. The V and J genes are TRBV20-1 and TRBJ2-1; TRBD1 aligns across 11 bases. The germline V gene has CDR1 DFQATT and CDR2 SNEGSKA (reference sequence). This CDR3 is 14 amino acids long. The V gene end was trimmed by 4 bases and the J gene end by 10 bases; junction bases not matched to a gene: 9. The CDR3, as DNA: TGCAGTGCTATAACCGGGACAGGGGGTTGGGAGCAGTTCTTC. Protein sequence: CSAITGTGGWEQFF.

This clone was seen many times. This chain connects TRBV14 to TRBJ1-1; D uncertain. The CDR3 is 13 amino acids. Trimming took off 5 bases at V and 7 bases at J, with 14 bases between the two ends. Germline CDR1 SGHDN, CDR2 FVKESK. The CDR3 nucleotides read TGTGCCAGCAGCTACGGTGTGGGAAATGAAGCTTTCTTT. Its protein product is CASSYGVGNEAFF.

The rearrangement uses TRBV28 and TRBJ2-7; D is unclear. Trimming cost V 5 bases and J 4 bases, with 12 bases left between them. The CDR3 is 13 amino acids. Germline CDR1 is MDHEN and CDR2 is SYDVKM. The CDR3 loop is CASSPGSSYEQYF. The CDR3 nucleotides read TGTGCCAGCAGTCCCGGATCTAGTTACGAGCAGTACTTC.

Ten or more counts support this clone. V usage is TRBV24-1 and J usage is TRBJ1-1, with D hard to call. The ends were cut back, 2 bases at V and 7 bases at J, with 10 bases in the middle. Germline V CDR1 and CDR2: KGHDR, SFDVKD. CDR3 size: 13 residues. The CDR3 loop is CATSDSRSDEAFF. Written as DNA, the CDR3 is TGTGCCACCAGTGATTCTCGGTCCGATGAAGCTTTCTTT.

This clone was found a few times. Being one base from a much bigger clone, this may be a read error. The chain recombines TRBV28 with TRBJ1-4; possible D gene TRBD1, 6 bases. The CDR3 spans 14 residues. Germline V lookup: CDR1 MDHEN, CDR2 SYDVKM. The V gene lost 4 bases and the J gene lost 8 bases, with 14 bases spanning the gap. The DNA for the CDR3 is TGTGCCAGCAGTTATGACAGGAGGGGAGAAAAACTGTTTTTT. It encodes CASSYDRRGEKLFF.

By its share, this clone is medium-sized. V gene TRBV24-1 combines with J gene TRBJ1-2, with a weak D call TRBD1 (6 bases). The CDR3 loop spans 13 amino acids. Trimming left V 4 bases short and J 8 bases short, with 13 bases between. Germline-derived CDR1 and CDR2 are KGHDR and SFDVKD. The CDR3 DNA is TGTGCCACCAGTGAGGCGACAGGTTGGGGCTACACCTTC. This sequence encodes CATSEATGWGYTF.

A note on this clone: As the CDR3 is not closed by the conserved phenylalanine or tryptophan, this likely results from a read error. This chain connects TRBV20-1 to TRBJ2-1; TRBD1 or TRBD2 may be the D gene (5 bases each). Germline CDR1 reads DFQATT; CDR2 reads SNEGSKA (reference sequence). Trimming stripped 6 bases from V and 6 bases from J, with 12 bases between. The CDR3 sequence is 12 residues long. The CDR3 DNA is TGCAGTGCCACGGGGCTCCCCAATGAGCAGTTCTAC. Translating gives CSATGLPNEQFY.

In the case of this clone: The germline gene is not matched at one end of the junction; a read error may be the cause. V is TRBV10-3 and J is TRBJ2-7, with no clear D. The CDR3 covers 14 residues. CDR1 is ENHRY, CDR2 SYGVKD, per germline. As DNA, the CDR3 is TGTGCCATCAGTGAGGGCAGGATCTCCTACAAGCAGTACTTC. Protein product: CAISEGRISYKQYF.

The V and J genes are TRBV20-1 and TRBJ2-7; possibly TRBD1 for D (6 bases). The CDR3 runs 12 residues. Germline V gene data show CDR1 as DFQATT and CDR2 as SNEGSKA (reference sequence). V was cut by 5 bases and J by 4 bases, with 12 bases left in between. Here the CDR3 DNA reads TGCAGTGCTGAGGACAGTTTATACGAGCAGTACTTC. Encoded protein: CSAEDSLYEQYF.

The table lists this clone with a few counts. The gene calls are TRBV27 and TRBJ2-7, with D unresolved. The CDR3 spans 13 residues. The germline V gene has CDR1 MNHEY and CDR2 SMNVEV (reference sequence). V dropped 3 bases and J dropped 4 bases, with 10 bases sitting between them. As DNA, the CDR3 is TGTGCCAGCAGTTTTGGGCCAAATTACGAGCAGTACTTC. Translated: CASSFGPNYEQYF.

The J gene is TRBJ2-7, the V gene TRBV18; D remains ambiguous. Germline assignment: CDR1 KGHSH and CDR2 LQKENI. The CDR3 length is 15 residues. With 3 bases removed from V and 3 bases from J, the gap between germline ends came to 15 bases. The CDR3 spells CASSPQESVHYEQYF. The DNA for the CDR3 is TGTGCCAGCTCACCCCAAGAGTCTGTCCACTACGAGCAGTACTTC.

Details on this clone: The junction departs from the called germline gene at one end, perhaps through a read error. The sample has other DNA sequences that encode this CDR3 too. The V and J genes are TRBV6-1 and TRBJ2-2, with D possibly TRBD2 on 5 matching bases. The germline CDR1 and CDR2 sequences are MNHNS and SASEGT. The CDR3 has 14 amino acids. In nucleotides, the CDR3 is TGTGCCAGCAGGGCGGCAGGTTCCACCGGGGAGCCGTTTTTT. Its translation is CASRAAGSTGEPFF.

This clone showed up just a few times. The junction departs from the called germline gene at one end, perhaps through a read error. The chain has TRBV28 and TRBJ2-2; maybe TRBD2 (5 bases). The CDR3 has 15 residues. From germline, CDR1 is MDHEN and CDR2 SYDVKM. CDR3 DNA sequence: TGTGCCAGCAGTTTATTGCCGAAGAGATCCGGGGAGCTGCTTTTT. The encoded protein is CASSLLPKRSGELLF.

This clone was observed a few times. The chain combines TRBV9 with TRBJ1-3; unclear D gene. Trimming took 4 bases from V and 4 from J, leaving 3 bases between them. This CDR3 has 11 residues. CDR1 and CDR2 from the germline V gene are SGDLS and YYNGEE. The CDR3 nucleotides are TGTGCCAGCAGCCGAGGAAACACCATATATTTT. Residues: CASSRGNTIYF. The full variable domain, its missing parts supplied by reference TRBV9 and TRBJ1-3, is DSGVTQTPKHLITATGQRVTLRCSPRSGDLSVYWYQQSLDQGLQFLIQYYNGEERAKGNILERFSAQQFPDLHSELNLSSLELGDSALYFCASSRGNTIYFGEGSWLTVV.

This clone was found many times. The chain employs TRBV5-6 and TRBJ2-5; D not resolved. The V gene lost 0 bases and the J gene lost 2 bases, with 2 bases spanning the gap. Germline CDR1 is SGHDT and CDR2 is YYEEEE. The CDR3 loop spans 12 amino acids. For the CDR3, the DNA is TGTGCCAGCAGCTTGGGGCAAGAGACCCAGTACTTC. Translating gives CASSLGQETQYF.

Turning to this clone: This clone may be a read error of a much larger clone one base away. CDR3 sequence reads: CAISLYQGSSNQPQHF. Here the CDR3 DNA reads TGTGCCATCAGCTTATACCAGGGTAGCAGCAATCAGCCCCAGCATTTT. V gene TRBV5-6 combines with J gene TRBJ1-5; possibly TRBD1 for D (5 bases). The length of the CDR3 is 16 residues. Germline V lookup: CDR1 SGHDT, CDR2 YYEEEE.

This clone is labeled as medium-sized. This chain connects TRBV28 to TRBJ1-2, with D possibly being TRBD1 (5 bases). This CDR3 has 15 amino acids. Per germline, CDR1 MDHEN and CDR2 SYDVKM. Trimming took 7 bases from V and 4 from J, leaving 19 bases between them. The CDR3: CASNPLDTSVYGYTF. The CDR3 nucleotides read TGTGCCAGCAATCCTTTGGACACCTCGGTCTATGGCTACACCTTC.

The chain uses TRBV30 and TRBJ2-7; D may be TRBD2 (6 bases). The CDR3 has 14 amino acids. V was pared by 0 bases and J by 2 bases, with 11 bases between. The germline gives CDR1 GTSNPN, CDR2 SVGIG (reference sequence). CDR3 amino acids: CAWSVPREPYEQYF. CDR3 coding DNA: TGTGCCTGGAGTGTACCTCGGGAGCCCTACGAGCAGTACTTC.

This clone rates as medium-sized. The V gene is TRBV6-1, the J gene TRBJ2-7, with 8 bases fitting TRBD1. Germline trimming cut 5 bases from V and 1 base from J; bases unmatched to any gene: 10. The V gene's germline CDR1 is MNHNS and CDR2 SASEGT. The CDR3 length is 16 residues. CDR3: CASSWAGTGRSYEQYF. CDR3 sequence (DNA): TGTGCCAGCAGTTGGGCTGGGACAGGTAGATCCTACGAGCAGTACTTC.

The chain recombines TRBV4-1 with TRBJ2-1; 8 bases fit TRBD2. The V and J ends lost 0 bases and 3 bases, in that order; junction bases with no gene match: 7. Germline V CDR1 and CDR2: MGHRA, YSYEKL. This CDR3 region has 17 residues. The CDR3 is CASSQDSSAGGYNEQFF. The DNA of the CDR3 is TGCGCCAGCAGCCAAGATTCATCGGCGGGAGGCTACAATGAGCAGTTCTTC.

The sample holds a few counts of this clone. The chain employs TRBV10-1 and TRBJ2-2; D possibly corresponds to TRBD1 (5 bases). CDR1 is WNHNN and CDR2 is SYGVQD in the germline V gene (reference sequence). The CDR3 is made up of 13 amino acids. V dropped 4 bases and J dropped 4 bases, with 7 bases sitting between them. CDR3 nucleotide sequence: TGCGCCAGCAGTGTGACAGCCACCGGGGAGCTGTTTTTT. It specifies CASSVTATGELFF.

This clone is medium-sized in the sample. The V gene is TRBV4-1, the J gene TRBJ1-2; weak D call: TRBD1 (5 bases). CDR1 MGHRA and CDR2 YSYEKL come from the germline V gene. Trimming left V 6 bases short and J 3 bases short, with 11 bases between. The CDR3 length is 13 residues. CDR3 DNA: TGCGCCAGCAGACGAACGGGGGACTATGGCTACACCTTC. This encodes CASRRTGDYGYTF.

The chain uses TRBV5-1 and TRBJ2-7; tentative D call: TRBD2 (5 bases). V was shortened by 0 bases and J by 5 bases, with 6 bases between the two germline ends. CDR1 is SGHRS and CDR2 is YFSETQ in the germline V gene. The CDR3 is made up of 12 amino acids. CDR3 DNA: TGCGCCAGCAGCTTGGCCGGGGACGAGCAGTACTTC. It translates to CASSLAGDEQYF.

This clone was counted only a few times. This may stem from a read error, because a much larger clone lies one nucleotide away. The rearrangement uses TRBV11-2 and TRBJ2-3, with D maybe TRBD2 (6 bases). Germline V lookup: CDR1 SGHAT, CDR2 FQNNGV. The CDR3 extends over 16 amino acids. The DNA of the CDR3 is TGTGCCCGCAGCTTGGGGGGTTTTACTAGCACAGATACGCAGTATTTT. This encodes CARSLGGFTSTDTQYF.

The chain carries TRBV5-8 and TRBJ2-7; D may be TRBD1 (5 bases). Looked up from germline, CDR1 is SGHTS and CDR2 is YDEGEE. The CDR3 totals 16 residues. Trimming took off 4 bases at V and 6 bases at J, with 23 bases between the two ends. The CDR3 DNA reads as TGTGCCAGCAGCGTCGACCGGGCCTTCAGGGCAGGCGAGCAGTACTTC. It encodes CASSVDRAFRAGEQYF.